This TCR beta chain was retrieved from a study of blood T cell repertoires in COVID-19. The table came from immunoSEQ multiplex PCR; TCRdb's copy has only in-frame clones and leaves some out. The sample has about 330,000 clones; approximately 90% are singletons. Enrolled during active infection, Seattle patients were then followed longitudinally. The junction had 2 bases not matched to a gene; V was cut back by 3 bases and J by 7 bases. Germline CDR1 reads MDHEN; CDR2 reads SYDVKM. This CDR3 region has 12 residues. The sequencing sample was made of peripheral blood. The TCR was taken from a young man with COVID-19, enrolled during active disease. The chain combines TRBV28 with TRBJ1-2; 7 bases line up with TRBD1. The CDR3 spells CASSFTGVGYTF. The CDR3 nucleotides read TGTGCCAGCAGTTTCACAGGGGTTGGCTACACCTTC.